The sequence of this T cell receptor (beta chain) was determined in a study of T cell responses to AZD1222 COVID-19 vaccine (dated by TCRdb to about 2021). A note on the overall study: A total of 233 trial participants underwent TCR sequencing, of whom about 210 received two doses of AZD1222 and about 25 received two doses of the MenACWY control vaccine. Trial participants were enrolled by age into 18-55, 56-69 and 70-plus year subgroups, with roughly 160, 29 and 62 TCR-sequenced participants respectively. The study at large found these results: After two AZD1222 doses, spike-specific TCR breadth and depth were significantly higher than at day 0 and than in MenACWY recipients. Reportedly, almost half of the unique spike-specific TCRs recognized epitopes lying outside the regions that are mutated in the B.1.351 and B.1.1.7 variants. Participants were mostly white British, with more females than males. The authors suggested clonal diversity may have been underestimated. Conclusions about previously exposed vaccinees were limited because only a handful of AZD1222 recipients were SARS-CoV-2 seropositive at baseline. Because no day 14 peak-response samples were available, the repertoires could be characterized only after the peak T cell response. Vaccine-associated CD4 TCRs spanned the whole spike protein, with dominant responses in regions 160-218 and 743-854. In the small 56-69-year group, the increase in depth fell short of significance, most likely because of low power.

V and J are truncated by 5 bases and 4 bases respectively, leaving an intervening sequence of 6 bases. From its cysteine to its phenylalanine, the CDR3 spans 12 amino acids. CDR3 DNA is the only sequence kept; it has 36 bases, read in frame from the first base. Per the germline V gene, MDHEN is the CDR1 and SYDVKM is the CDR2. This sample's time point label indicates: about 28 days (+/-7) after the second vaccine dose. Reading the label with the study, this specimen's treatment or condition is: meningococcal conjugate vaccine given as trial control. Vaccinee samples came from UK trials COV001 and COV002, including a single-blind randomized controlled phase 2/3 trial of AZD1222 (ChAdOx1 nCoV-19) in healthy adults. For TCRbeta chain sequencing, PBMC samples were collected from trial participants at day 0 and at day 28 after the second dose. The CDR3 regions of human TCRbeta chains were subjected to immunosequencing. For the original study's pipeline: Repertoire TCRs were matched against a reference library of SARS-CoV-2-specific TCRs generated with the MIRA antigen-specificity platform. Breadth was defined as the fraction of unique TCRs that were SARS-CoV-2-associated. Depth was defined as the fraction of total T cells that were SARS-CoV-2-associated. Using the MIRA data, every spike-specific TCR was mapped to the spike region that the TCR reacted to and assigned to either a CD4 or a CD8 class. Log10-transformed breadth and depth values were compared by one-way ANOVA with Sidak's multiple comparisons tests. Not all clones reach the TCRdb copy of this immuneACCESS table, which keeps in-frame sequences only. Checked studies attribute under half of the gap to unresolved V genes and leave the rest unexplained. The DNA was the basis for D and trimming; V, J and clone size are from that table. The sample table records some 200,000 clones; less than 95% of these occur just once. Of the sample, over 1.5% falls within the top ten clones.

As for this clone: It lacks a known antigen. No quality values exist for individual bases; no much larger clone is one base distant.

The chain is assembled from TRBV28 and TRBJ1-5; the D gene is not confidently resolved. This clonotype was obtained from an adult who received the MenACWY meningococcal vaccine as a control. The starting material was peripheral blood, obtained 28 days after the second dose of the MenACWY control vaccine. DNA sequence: TGTGCCAGCAGTCTTATTAATCAGCCCCAGCATTTT. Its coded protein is CASSLINQPQHF.